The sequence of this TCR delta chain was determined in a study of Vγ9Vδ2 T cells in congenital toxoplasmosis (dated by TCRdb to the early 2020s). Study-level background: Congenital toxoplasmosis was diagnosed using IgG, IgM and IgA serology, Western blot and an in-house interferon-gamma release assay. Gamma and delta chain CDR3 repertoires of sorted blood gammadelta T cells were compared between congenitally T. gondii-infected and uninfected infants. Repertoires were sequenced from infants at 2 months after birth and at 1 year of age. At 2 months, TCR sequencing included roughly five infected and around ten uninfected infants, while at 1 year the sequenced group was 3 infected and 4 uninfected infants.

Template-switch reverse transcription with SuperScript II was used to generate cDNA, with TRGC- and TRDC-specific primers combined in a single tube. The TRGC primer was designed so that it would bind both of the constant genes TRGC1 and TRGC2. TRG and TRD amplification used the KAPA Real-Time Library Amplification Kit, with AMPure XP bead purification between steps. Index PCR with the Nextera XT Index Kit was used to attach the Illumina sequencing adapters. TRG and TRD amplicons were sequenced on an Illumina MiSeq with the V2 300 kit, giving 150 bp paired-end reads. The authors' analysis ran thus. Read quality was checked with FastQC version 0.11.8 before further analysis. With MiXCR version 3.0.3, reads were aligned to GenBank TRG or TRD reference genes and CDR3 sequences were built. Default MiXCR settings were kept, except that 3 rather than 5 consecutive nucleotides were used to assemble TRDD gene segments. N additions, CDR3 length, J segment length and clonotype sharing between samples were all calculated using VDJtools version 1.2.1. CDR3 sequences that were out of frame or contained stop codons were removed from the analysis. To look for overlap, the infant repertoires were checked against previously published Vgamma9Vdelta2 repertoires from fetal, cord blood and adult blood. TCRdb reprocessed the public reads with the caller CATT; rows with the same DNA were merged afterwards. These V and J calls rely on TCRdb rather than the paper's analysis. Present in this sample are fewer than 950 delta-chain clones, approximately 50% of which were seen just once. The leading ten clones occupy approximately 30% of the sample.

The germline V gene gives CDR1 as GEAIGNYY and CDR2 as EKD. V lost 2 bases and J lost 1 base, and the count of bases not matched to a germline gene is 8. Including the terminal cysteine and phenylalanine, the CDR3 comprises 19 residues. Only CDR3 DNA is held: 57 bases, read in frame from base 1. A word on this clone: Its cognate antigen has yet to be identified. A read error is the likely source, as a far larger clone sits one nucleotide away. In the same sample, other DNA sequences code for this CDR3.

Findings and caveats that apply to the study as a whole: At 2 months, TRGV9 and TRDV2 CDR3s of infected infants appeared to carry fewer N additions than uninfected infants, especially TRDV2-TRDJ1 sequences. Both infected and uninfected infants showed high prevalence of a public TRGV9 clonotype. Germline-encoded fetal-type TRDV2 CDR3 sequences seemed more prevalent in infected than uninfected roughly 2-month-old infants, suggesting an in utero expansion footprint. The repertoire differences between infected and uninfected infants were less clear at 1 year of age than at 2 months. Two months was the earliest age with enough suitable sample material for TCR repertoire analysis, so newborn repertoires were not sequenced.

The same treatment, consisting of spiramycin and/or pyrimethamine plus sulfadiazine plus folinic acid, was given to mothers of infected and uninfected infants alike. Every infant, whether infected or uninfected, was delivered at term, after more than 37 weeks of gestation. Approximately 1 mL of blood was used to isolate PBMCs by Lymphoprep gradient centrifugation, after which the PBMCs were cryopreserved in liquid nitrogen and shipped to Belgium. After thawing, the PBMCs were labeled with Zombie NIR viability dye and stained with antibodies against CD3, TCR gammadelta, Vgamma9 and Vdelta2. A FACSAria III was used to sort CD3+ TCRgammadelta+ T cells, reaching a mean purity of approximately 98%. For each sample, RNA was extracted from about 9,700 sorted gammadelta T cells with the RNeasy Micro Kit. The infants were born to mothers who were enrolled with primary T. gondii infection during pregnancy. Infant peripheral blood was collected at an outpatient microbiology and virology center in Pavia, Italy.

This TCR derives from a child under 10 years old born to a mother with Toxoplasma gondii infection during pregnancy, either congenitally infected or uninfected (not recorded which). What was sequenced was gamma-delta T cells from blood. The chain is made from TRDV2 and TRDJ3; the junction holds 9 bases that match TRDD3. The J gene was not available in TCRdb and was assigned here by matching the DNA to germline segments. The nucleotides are TGTGCCTGTGACAAGGTCACTGGGGGAACATCCTGGGACACCCGACAGATGTTTTTC. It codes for CACDKVTGGTSWDTRQMFF.